Below, 2 T cell receptor beta chains from the same sample are listed, as sequenced in a study of cytomegalovirus exposure and HLA in healthy donors. Primers: 60 Vbeta forward and 13 Jbeta reverse. Method: immunoSEQ multiplex PCR; TCRdb's copy keeps in-frame clones and lacks some. The table records about 140,000 clones, roughly three quarters of them present only once. What was sequenced was PBMCs. The source of these receptors is a female donor in good health and CMV-seronegative.

V is TRBV23-1 and J is TRBJ1-2; D is undetermined. TRBV23-1 qualifies as an ORF whose function is uncertain. Trimming took 11 bases from V and 4 from J, leaving 17 bases between them. The CDR3 has 13 amino acids. Written as DNA, the CDR3 is TGCGCCCAGGAGAGGGTGCCCACCTATGGCTACACCTTC. It is translated as CAQERVPTYGYTF.

This clone came up once. V is TRBV6-1 and J is TRBJ2-3; D may be TRBD2 (5 bases). CDR3 size: 14 residues. CDR1 MNHNS and CDR2 SASEGT come from the germline V gene. Between the trimmed V and J ends, which lost 2 bases and 4 bases, there was a span of 10 bases. The CDR3, as DNA: TGTGCCAGCAGTGAATTAGAGGGTTCAGATACGCAGTATTTT. This codes for CASSELEGSDTQYF.